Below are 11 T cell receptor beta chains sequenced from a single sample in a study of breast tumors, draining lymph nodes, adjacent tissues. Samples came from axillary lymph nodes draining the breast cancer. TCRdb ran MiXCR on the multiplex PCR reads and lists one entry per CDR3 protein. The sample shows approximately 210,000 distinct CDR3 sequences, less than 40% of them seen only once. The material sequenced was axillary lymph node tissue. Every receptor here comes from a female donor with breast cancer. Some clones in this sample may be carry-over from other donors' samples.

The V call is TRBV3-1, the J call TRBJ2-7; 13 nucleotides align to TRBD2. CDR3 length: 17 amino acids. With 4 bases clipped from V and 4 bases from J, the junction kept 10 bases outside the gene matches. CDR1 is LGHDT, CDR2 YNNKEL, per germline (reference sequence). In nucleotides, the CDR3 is TGTGCCAGCAGCCTCCGGACTAGCGGGAGAATCGGATACGAGCAGTACTTC. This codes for CASSLRTSGRIGYEQYF.

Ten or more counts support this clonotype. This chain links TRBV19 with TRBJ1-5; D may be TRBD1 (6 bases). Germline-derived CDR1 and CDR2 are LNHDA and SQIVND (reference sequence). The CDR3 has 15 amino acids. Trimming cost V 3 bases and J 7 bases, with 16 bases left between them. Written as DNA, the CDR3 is TGTGCCAGTAGTATTAGACAGGAAAGGCGGCAGCCCCAGCATTTT. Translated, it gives CASSIRQERRQPQHF.

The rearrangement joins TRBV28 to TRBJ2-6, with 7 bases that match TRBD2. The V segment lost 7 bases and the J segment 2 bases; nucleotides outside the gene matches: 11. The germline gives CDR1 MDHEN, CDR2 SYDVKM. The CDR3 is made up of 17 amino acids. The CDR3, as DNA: TGTGCCAGCACCCGTCGGGCGGGAGCGACTGGGGCCAACGTCCTGACTTTC. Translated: CASTRRAGATGANVLTF.

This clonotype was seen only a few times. The CDR3 DNA is TGTGCCAGCAGTCAAGCCGGCAGCTACGAGCAGTACTTC. Protein: CASSQAGSYEQYF. The chain uses TRBV6-4 and TRBJ2-7; unclear D gene. The CDR3 sequence is 13 residues long. The V end was cut by 5 bases, the J end by 3 bases, with 11 bases between. CDR1 MRHNA and CDR2 SNTAGT come from the germline V gene.

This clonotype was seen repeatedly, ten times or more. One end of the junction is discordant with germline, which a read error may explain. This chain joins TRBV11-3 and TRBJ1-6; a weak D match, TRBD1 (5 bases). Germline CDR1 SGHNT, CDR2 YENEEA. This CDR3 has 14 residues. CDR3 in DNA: TGTGCCAACAGCATCGGTGGGGCCGGTTCACCCCTCCACTTT. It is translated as CANSIGGAGSPLHF.

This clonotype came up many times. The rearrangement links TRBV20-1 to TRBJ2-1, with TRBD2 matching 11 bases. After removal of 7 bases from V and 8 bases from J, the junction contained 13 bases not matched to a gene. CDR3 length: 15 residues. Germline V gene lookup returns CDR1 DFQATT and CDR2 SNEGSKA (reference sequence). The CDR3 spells CSGTTSSGRNYEQFF. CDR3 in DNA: TGCAGTGGAACGACATCTAGCGGGAGGAACTATGAGCAGTTCTTC.

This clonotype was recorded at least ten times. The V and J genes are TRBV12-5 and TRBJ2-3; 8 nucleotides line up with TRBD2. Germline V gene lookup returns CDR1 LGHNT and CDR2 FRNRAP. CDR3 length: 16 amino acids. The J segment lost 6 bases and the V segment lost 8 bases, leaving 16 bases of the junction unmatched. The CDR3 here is CASLGSGISLDDTQYF. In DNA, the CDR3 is TGTGCTAGTTTAGGTAGCGGGATCTCGCTAGATGATACGCAGTATTTT.

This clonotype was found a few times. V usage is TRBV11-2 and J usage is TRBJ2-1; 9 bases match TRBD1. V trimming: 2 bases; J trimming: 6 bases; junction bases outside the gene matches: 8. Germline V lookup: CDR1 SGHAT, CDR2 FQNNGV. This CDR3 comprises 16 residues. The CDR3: CASSLSGTGRFNEQFF. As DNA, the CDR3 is TGTGCCAGCAGCTTATCCGGGACAGGGAGGTTCAATGAGCAGTTCTTC. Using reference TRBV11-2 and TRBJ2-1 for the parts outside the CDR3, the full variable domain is EAGVAQSPRYKIIEKRQSVAFWCNPISGHATLYWYQQILGQGPKLLIQFQNNGVVDDSQLPKDRFSAERLKGVDSTLKIQPAKLEDSAVYLCASSLSGTGRFNEQFFGPGTRLTVL.

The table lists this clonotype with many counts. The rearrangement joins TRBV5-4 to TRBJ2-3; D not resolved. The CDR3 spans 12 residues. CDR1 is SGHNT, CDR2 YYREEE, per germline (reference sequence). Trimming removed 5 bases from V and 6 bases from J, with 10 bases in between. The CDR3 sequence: CASSSVPDTQYF. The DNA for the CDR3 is TGTGCCAGCAGTTCTGTACCCGATACGCAGTATTTT.

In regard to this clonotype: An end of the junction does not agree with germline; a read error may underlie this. Written as DNA, the CDR3 is TGTGCCGCCAGCAGAGATGGGGCGGGGTCGGCCGGGGAGCTGTTTTTT. Its protein is CAASRDGAGSAGELFF. The rearrangement links TRBV15 to TRBJ2-2; possible D gene TRBD2, 6 bases. Germline-derived CDR1 and CDR2 are LNHNV and YYDKDF (reference sequence). The CDR3 spans 16 residues.

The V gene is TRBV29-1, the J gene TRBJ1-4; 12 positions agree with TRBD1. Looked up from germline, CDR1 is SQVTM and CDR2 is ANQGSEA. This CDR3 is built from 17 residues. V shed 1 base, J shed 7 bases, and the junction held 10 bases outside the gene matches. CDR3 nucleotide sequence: TGCAGCGTTGAAGTTACCTTGGGACAGGGGGCGCGTGAAAAACTGTTTTTT. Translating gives CSVEVTLGQGAREKLFF. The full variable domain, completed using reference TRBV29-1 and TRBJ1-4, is SAVISQKPSRDICQRGTSLTIQCQVDSQVTMMFWYRQQPGQSLTLIATANQGSEATYESGFVIDKFPISRPNLTFSTLTVSNMSPEDSSIYLCSVEVTLGQGAREKLFFGSGTQLSVL.